One and the same sample provided the 15 T cell receptor beta chains below, sequenced in a study of shared clonotypes between healthy human individuals. This table comes from immunoSEQ multiplex PCR, and its TCRdb copy is limited to in-frame clones, with some not included. This sample carries about 1.4 million clones, roughly 97% of them seen once, and the ten largest clones take approximately 1.2%. Sequenced input: naive CD4+ T cells sorted from blood. Subset here: CD45RA+ positively selected. The receptor set was obtained from a man aged 25 to 40 in good health.

CDR3 DNA: TGTGCCAGCAGTTGGGTGGAACGAAACACCATATATTTT. This encodes CASSWVERNTIYF. This rearrangement joins TRBV28 to TRBJ1-3; no firm D call. The CDR3 spans 13 residues. The germline V and J ends were trimmed by 4 bases and 5 bases, with 9 bases remaining between them. CDR1 is MDHEN, CDR2 SYDVKM, per germline.

This chain links TRBV15 with TRBJ2-1; D gene uncertain. V lost 1 base to trimming and J lost 5 bases, with 18 bases between them. The germline V gene has CDR1 LNHNV and CDR2 YYDKDF (reference sequence). This CDR3 has 17 amino acids. The CDR3 loop is CATSRGVRVQLDNEQFF. As DNA, the CDR3 is TGTGCCACCAGCAGAGGGGTCCGGGTGCAGCTGGACAATGAGCAGTTCTTC.

J is TRBJ2-3 and V is TRBV7-9, with 9 bases matching TRBD2. J was trimmed by 2 bases and V by 5 bases; bases with no gene match: 17. The CDR3 extends over 19 amino acids. Per the germline V gene, CDR1 is SEHNR and CDR2 is FQNEAQ (reference sequence). The CDR3 protein is CASSPRLAATVGDTDTQYF. The CDR3 region has the DNA TGTGCCAGCAGCCCGCGACTAGCGGCCACCGTAGGGGACACAGATACGCAGTATTTT.

A note on this clone: Within the sample, other DNA sequences also encode this same CDR3. The chain has TRBV28 and TRBJ1-2; D not certain. With 5 bases removed from V and 4 bases from J, the gap between germline ends came to 11 bases. Germline V CDR1 and CDR2: MDHEN, SYDVKM. The length of the CDR3 is 13 residues. CDR3 sequence reads: CASSLVGGYGYTF. The CDR3 nucleotides read TGTGCCAGCAGTCTCGTAGGAGGCTATGGCTACACCTTC.

This chain joins TRBV18 and TRBJ1-3; D is unclear. The V end lost 5 bases, the J end lost 4 bases, and 12 bases lay between the germline ends. Per the germline V gene, CDR1 is KGHSH and CDR2 is LQKENI. This CDR3 is built from 14 residues. The CDR3 protein is CASSGDTGGNTIYF. The CDR3 DNA reads as TGTGCCAGCTCAGGTGACACGGGAGGAAACACCATATATTTT.

This chain connects TRBV5-1 to TRBJ1-4; D unresolved. Germline assignment: CDR1 SGHRS and CDR2 YFSETQ. This CDR3 is built from 16 residues. Trimming removed 0 bases at V and 3 bases at J, with 12 bases between. This CDR3 reads CASSLVRVKANEKLFF. CDR3 in DNA: TGCGCCAGCAGCTTGGTACGGGTTAAGGCTAATGAAAAACTGTTTTTT.

The rearrangement joins TRBV4-3 to TRBJ1-3; D is unclear. This CDR3 has 19 amino acids. The V end lost 1 base, the J end lost 0 bases, and 19 bases lay between the germline ends. In germline, CDR1 is LGHNA, CDR2 YSLEER. The CDR3 bases are TGCGCCAGCAGCCAAGGGCCTGGTGTGGGTTTCTTCTCTGGAAACACCATATATTTT. It translates to CASSQGPGVGFFSGNTIYF.

In this sample, this clone turned up once. The sample has other DNA sequences that encode this CDR3 too. CDR3 amino acids: CSVEADVTDTQYF. CDR3 coding DNA: TGCAGCGTTGAAGCGGACGTCACAGATACGCAGTATTTT. V usage is TRBV29-1 and J usage is TRBJ2-3; D is uncertain. The germline V gene has CDR1 SQVTM and CDR2 ANQGSEA. The CDR3 length is 13 residues. V was clipped by 1 base and J by 2 bases, with 7 bases between them.

The V gene is TRBV12-5, the J gene TRBJ2-2, with 10 bases lining up with TRBD2. V lost 6 bases and J lost 7; bases outside the gene matches: 2. Germline lookup yields CDR1 LGHNT and CDR2 FRNRAP. There are 13 residues in the CDR3. For the CDR3, the DNA is TGTGCTAGTGGGCTAGCGGGAGACGGGGAGCTGTTTTTT. Protein: CASGLAGDGELFF.

V is TRBV21-1 and J is TRBJ1-2; the D call TRBD1 from the table was never checked on the DNA. TRBV21-1 is termed a pseudogene. The CDR3 contains 14 residues. The CDR3 loop is CASSQDRPDDGYTF. CDR3 nucleotide sequence: TGTGCCAGCAGCCAGGACAGACCCGACGATGGCTACACCTTC.

The chain recombines TRBV5-4 with TRBJ2-1, with D unresolved. CDR1 and CDR2 from the germline V gene are SGHNT and YYREEE (reference sequence). V was cut by 4 bases and J by 3 bases, with 8 bases left in between. The CDR3 extends over 13 amino acids. The CDR3 here is CASSVPGYNEQFF. The DNA for the CDR3 is TGTGCCAGCAGCGTACCCGGCTACAATGAGCAGTTCTTC.

The V and J genes are TRBV6-1 and TRBJ2-5; D might be TRBD1 (7 bases). The CDR3 totals 14 residues. Trimming removed 2 bases at V and 8 bases at J, with 15 bases between. Germline CDR1 is MNHNS and CDR2 is SASEGT. The DNA for the CDR3 is TGTGCCAGCAGTGAAAGGGGGCGGGGAGGAACCCAGTACTTC. This sequence encodes CASSERGRGGTQYF.

The CDR3 DNA is TGTGCCAGCTCACCTTCGGAACTTGGGACCCAGTACTTC. It encodes CASSPSELGTQYF. V gene TRBV18 combines with J gene TRBJ2-5; D is uncertain. The CDR3 has 13 residues. Germline assignment: CDR1 KGHSH and CDR2 LQKENI. The germline V and J ends were trimmed by 3 bases and 7 bases, with 12 bases remaining between them. Using reference TRBV18 and TRBJ2-5 for the parts outside the CDR3, the full variable domain is NAGVMQNPRHLVRRRGQEARLRCSPMKGHSHVYWYRQLPEEGLKFMVYLQKENIIDESGMPKERFSAEFPKEGPSILRIQQVVRGDSAAYFCASSPSELGTQYFGPGTRLLVL.

This clone was picked up one time. In DNA form, the CDR3 reads TGTGCCAGCAGCTTTGGTGCCCGGTCGGCAGGGAGCTCCTACGAGCAGTACTTC. Encoded protein: CASSFGARSAGSSYEQYF. The chain couples TRBV5-5 to TRBJ2-7; D could derive from TRBD1 or TRBD2 (5 bases each). CDR1 and CDR2 (germline): SGHKS, YYEKEE (reference sequence). V lost 2 bases and J lost 0, with 21 bases in between. The CDR3 sequence is 18 residues long.

The V and J genes are TRBV7-2 and TRBJ2-3; D might be TRBD1 (5 bases). V lost 6 bases, J lost 5 bases, and 9 bases lay in between. Per the germline V gene, CDR1 is SGHTA and CDR2 is FQGNSA. This CDR3 has 12 residues. This chain's CDR3 is CASRRGVDTQYF. CDR3 sequence (DNA): TGTGCCAGCAGAAGGGGTGTAGATACGCAGTATTTT.